This T cell receptor beta chain was observed in a study of shared clonotypes between healthy human individuals. Overall study results and limits: As a rule, naive subsets had a larger estimated richness than memory subsets.

The length of the CDR3 is 15 residues. Between the trimmed V and J ends, which lost 5 bases and 0 bases, there was a span of 11 bases. Germline CDR1 is SEHNR and CDR2 is FQNEAQ (reference sequence). Assay: immunoSEQ multiplex PCR; the TCRdb copy retains only in-frame clones and omits some. The sample shows some 300,000 clones, more than 60% of them seen only once. A remark on this clone: Its antigen is unknown.

The chain is built from TRBV7-9 and TRBJ2-1; D not certain. This TCR came from a man aged 30 to 39 in good health. What was sequenced was memory CD4+ T cells sorted from blood. Documented subset: CD45RA-negative fraction. The CDR3 loop is CASSLQMSSYNEQFF. The CDR3, as DNA: TGTGCCAGCAGCCTCCAGATGAGCTCCTACAATGAGCAGTTCTTC.